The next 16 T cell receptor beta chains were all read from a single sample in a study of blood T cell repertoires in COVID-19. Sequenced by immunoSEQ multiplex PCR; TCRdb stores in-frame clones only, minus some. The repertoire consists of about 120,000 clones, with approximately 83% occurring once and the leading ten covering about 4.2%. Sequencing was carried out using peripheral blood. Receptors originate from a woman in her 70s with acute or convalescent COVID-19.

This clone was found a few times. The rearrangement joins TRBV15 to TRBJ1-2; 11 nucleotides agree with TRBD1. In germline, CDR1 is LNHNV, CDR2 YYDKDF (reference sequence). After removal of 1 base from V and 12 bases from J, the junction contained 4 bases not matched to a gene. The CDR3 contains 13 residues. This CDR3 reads CATSRGTGGLDTF. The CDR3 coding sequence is TGTGCCACCAGCAGAGGGACAGGGGGCCTTGACACCTTC.

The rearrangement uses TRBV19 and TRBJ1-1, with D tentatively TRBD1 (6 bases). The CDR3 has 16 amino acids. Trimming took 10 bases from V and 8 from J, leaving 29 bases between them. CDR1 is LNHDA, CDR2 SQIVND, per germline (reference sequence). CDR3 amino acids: CATARGGLGVGREAFF. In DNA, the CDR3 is TGTGCCACCGCCCGAGGGGGTTTAGGGGTGGGTCGGGAAGCTTTCTTT.

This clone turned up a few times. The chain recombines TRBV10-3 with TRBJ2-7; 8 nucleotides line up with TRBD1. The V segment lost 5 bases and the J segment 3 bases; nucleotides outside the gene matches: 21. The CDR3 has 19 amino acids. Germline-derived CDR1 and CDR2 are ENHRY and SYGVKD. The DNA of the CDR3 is TGTGCCATCAGTAAGGGACAGGTTGATGGAAGGGTCTTGGGCTACGAGCAGTACTTC. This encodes CAISKGQVDGRVLGYEQYF.

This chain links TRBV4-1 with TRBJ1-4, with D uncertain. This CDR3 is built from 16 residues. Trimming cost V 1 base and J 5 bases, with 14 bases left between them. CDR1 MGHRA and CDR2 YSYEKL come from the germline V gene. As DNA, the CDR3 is TGCGCCAGCAGCCAAGGGTTGAGTAGCGGGAATGAAAAACTGTTTTTT. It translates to CASSQGLSSGNEKLFF.

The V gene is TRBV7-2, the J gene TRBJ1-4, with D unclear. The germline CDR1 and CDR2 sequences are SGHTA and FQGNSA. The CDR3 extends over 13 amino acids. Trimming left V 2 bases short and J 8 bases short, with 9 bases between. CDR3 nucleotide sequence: TGTGCCAGCAGCTTATATGGAGGAGAAAAACTGTTTTTT. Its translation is CASSLYGGEKLFF.

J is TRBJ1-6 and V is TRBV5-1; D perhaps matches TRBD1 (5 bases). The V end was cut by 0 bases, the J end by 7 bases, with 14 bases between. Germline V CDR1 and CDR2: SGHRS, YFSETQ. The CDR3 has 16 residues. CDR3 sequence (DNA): TGCGCCAGCAGCTTGGGGCAGCGGAGGGGAAATTCACCCCTCCACTTT. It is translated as CASSLGQRRGNSPLHF. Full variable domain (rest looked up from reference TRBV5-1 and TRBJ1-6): KAGVTQTPRYLIKTRGQQVTLSCSPISGHRSVSWYQQTPGQGLQFLFEYFSETQRNKGNFPGRFSGRQFSNSRSEMNVSTLELGDSALYLCASSLGQRRGNSPLHFGNGTRLTVT.

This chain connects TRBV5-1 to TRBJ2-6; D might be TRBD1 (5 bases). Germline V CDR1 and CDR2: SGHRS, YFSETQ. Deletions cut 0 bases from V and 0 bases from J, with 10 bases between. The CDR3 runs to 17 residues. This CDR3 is CASSLGQSSSGANVLTF. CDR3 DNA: TGCGCCAGCAGCTTGGGACAGAGCAGCTCTGGGGCCAACGTCCTGACTTTC. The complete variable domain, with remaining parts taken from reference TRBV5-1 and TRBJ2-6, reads KAGVTQTPRYLIKTRGQQVTLSCSPISGHRSVSWYQQTPGQGLQFLFEYFSETQRNKGNFPGRFSGRQFSNSRSEMNVSTLELGDSALYLCASSLGQSSSGANVLTFGAGSRLTVL.

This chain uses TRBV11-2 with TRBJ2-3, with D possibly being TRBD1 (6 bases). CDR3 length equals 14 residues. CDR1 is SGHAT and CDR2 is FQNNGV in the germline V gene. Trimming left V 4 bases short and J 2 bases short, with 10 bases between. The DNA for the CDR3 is TGTGCCAGCAGCTCCGGGACACACACAGATACGCAGTATTTT. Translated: CASSSGTHTDTQYF.

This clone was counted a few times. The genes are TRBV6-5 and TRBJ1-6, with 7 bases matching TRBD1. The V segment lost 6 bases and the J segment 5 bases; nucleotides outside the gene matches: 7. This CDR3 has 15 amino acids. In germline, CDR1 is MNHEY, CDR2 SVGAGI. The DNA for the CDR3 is TGTGCCAGCAGGCCGGGGACAGCCAATAATTCACCCCTCCACTTT. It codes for CASRPGTANNSPLHF.

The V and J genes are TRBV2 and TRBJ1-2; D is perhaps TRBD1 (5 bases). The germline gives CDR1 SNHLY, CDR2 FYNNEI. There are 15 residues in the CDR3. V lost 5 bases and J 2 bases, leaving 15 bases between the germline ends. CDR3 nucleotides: TGTGCCAGCAGTAGGCGCCTTCAGGGCAACTATGGCTACACCTTC. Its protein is CASSRRLQGNYGYTF. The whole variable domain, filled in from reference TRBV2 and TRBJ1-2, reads EPEVTQTPSHQVTQMGQEVILRCVPISNHLYFYWYRQILGQKVEFLVSFYNNEISEKSEIFDDQFSVERPDGSNFTLKIRSTKLEDSAMYFCASSRRLQGNYGYTFGSGTRLTVV.

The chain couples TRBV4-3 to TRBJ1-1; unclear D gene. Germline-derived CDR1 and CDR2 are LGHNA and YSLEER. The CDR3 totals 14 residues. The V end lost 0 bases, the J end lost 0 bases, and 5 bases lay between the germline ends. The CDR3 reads CASSQDSVNTEAFF. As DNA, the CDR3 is TGCGCCAGCAGCCAAGATTCCGTGAACACTGAAGCTTTCTTT.

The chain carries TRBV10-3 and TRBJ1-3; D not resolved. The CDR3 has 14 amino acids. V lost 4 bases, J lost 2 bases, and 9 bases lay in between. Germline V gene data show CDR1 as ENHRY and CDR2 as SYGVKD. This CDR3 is CAISGRSPGNTIYF. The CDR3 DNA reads TGTGCCATCAGTGGTCGGAGCCCTGGAAACACCATATATTTT.

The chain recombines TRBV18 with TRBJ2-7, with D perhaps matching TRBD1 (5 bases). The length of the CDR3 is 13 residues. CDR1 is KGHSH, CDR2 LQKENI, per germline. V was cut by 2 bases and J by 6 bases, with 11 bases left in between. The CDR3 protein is CASSPGAVSEQYF. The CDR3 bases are TGTGCCAGCTCACCAGGGGCAGTCAGCGAGCAGTACTTC.

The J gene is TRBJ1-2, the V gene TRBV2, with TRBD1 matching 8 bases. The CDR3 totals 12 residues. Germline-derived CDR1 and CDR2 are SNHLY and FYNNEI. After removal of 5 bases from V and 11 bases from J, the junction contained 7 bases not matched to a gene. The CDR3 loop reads CASSNGQGPYTF. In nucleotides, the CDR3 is TGTGCCAGCAGTAACGGACAGGGCCCATACACCTTC.

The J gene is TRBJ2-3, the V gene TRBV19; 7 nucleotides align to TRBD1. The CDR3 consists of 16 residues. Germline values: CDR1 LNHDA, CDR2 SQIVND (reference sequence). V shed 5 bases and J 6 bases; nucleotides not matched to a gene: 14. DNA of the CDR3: TGTGCCAGTAGTGCACCGGGACAGTCATCGTTGGATACGCAGTATTTT. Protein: CASSAPGQSSLDTQYF.

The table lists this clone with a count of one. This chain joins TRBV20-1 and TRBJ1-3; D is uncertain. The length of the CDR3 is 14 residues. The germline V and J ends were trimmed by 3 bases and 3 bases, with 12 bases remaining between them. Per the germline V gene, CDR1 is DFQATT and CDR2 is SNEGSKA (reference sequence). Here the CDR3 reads CSASSTLGGNTIYF. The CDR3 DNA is TGCAGTGCTAGTAGTACGCTAGGTGGAAACACCATATATTTT.